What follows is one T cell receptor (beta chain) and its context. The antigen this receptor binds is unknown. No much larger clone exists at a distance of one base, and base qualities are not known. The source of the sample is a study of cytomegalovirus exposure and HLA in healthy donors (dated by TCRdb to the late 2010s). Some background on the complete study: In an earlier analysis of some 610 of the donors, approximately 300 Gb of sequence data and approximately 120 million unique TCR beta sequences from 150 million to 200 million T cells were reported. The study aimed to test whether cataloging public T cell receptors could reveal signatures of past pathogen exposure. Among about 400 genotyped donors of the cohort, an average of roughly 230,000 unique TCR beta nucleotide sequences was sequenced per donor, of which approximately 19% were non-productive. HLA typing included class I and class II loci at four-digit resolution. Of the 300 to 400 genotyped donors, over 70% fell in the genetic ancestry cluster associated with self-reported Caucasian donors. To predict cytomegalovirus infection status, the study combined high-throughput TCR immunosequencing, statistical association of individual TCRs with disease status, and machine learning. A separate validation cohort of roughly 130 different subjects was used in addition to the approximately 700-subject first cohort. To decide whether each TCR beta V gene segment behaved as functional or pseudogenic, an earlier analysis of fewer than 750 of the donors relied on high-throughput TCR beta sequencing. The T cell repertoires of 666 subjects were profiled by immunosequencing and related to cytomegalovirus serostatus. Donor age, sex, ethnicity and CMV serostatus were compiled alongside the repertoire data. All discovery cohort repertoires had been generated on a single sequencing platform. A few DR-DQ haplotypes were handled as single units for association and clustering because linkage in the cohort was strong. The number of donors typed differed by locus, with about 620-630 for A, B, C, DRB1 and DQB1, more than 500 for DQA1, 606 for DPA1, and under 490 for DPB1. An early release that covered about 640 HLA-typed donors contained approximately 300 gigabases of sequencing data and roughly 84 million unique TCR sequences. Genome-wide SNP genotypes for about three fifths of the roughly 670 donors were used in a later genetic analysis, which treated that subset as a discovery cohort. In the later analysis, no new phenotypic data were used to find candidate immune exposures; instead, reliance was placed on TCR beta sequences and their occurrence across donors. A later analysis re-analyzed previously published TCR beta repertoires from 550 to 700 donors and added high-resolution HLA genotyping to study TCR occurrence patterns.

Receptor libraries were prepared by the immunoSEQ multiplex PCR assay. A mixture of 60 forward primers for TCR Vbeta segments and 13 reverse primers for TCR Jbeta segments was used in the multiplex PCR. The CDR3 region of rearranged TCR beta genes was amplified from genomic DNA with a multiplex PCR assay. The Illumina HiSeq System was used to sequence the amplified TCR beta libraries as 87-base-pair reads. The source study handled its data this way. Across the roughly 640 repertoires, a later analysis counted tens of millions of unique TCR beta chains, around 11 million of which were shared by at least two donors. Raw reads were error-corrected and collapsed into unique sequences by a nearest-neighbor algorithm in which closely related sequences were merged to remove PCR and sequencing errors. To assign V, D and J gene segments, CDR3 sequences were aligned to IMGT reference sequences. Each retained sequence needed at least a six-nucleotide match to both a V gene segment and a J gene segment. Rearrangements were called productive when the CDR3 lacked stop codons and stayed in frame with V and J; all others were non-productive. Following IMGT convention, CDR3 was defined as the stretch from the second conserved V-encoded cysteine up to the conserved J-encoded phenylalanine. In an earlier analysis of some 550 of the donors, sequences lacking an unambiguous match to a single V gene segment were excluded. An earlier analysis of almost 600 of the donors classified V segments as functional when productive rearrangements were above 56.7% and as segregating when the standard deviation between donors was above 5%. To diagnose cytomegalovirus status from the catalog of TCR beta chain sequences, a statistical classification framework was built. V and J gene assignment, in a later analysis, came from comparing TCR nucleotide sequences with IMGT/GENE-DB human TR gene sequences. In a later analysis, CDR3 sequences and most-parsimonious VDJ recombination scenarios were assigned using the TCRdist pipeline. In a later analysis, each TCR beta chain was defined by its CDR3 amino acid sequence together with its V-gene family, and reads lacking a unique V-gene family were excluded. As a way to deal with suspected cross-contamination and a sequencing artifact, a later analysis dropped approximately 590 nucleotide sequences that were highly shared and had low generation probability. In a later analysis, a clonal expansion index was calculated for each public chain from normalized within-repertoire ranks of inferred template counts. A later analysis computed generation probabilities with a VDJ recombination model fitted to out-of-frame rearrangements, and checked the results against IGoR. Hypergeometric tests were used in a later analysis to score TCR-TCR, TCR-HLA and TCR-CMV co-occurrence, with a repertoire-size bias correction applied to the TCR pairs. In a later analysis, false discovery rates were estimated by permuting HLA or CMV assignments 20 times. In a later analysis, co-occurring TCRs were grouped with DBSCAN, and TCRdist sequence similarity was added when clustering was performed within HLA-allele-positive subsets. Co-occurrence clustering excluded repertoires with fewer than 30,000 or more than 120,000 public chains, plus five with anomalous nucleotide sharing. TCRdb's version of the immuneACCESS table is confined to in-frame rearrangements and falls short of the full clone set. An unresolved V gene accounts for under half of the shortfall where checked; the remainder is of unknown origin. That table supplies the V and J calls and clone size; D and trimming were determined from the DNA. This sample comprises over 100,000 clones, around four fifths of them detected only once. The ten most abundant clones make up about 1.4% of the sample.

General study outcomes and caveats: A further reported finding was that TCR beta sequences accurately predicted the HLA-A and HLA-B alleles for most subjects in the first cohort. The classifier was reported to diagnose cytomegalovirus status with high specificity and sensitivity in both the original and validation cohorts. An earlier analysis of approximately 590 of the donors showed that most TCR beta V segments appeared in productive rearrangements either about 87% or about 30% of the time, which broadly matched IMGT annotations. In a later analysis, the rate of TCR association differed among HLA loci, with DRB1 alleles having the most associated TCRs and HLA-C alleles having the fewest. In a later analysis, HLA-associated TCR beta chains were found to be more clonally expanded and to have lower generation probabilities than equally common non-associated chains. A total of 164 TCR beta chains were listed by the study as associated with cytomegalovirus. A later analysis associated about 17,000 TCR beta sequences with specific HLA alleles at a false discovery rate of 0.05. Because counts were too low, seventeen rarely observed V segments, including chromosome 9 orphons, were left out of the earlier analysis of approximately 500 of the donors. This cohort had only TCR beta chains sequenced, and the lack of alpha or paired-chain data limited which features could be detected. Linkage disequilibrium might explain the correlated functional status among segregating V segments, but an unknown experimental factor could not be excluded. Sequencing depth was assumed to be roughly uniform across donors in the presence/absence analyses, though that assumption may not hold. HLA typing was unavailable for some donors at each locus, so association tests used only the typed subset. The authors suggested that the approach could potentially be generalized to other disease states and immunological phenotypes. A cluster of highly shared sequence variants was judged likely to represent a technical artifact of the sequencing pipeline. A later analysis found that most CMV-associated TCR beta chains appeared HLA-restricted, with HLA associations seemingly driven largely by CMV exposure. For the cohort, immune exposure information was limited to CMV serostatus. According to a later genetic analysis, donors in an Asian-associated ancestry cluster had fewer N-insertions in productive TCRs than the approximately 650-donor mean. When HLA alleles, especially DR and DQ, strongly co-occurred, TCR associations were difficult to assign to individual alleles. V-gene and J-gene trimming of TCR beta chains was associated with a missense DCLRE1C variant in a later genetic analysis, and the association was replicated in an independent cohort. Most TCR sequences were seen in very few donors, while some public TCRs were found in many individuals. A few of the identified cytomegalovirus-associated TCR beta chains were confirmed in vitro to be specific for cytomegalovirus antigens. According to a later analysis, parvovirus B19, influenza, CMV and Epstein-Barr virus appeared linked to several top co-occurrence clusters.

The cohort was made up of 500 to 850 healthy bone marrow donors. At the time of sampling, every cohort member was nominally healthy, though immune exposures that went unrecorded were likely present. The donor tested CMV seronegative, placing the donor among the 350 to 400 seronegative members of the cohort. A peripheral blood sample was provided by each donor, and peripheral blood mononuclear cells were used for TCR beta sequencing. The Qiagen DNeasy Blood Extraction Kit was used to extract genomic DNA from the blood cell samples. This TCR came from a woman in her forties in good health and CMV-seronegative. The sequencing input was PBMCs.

This receptor has the CDR3 CASSERGAAGEKLFF. The DNA sequence is given as TGTGCCAGCAGTGAACGGGGGGCCGCCGGGGAAAAACTGTTTTTT. The V gene is TRBV6-1 and the J gene is TRBJ1-4; the D gene is perhaps TRBD1, from 6 matching bases. As encoded in the germline V gene, CDR1 is MNHNS while CDR2 is SASEGT. The CDR3 holds 15 amino acids from the cysteine to the phenylalanine. Of all the DNA, just the CDR3 is kept, 45 bases in frame from base 1. The V end loses 2 bases and the J end loses 8 bases, and a stretch of 15 bases separates them.